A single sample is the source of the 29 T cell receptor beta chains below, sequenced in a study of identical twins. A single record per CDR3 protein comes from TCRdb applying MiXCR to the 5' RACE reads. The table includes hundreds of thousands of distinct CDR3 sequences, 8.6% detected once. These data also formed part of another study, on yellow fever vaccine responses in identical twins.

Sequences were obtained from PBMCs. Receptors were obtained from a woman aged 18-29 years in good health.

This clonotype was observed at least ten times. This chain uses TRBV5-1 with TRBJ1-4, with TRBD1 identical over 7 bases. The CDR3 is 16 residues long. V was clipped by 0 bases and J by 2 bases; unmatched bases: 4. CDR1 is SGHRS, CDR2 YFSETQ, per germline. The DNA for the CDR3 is TGCGCCAGCAGCTTGGAGGGGGCACGTACTAATGAAAAACTGTTTTTT. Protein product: CASSLEGARTNEKLFF. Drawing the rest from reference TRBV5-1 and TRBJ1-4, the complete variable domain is KAGVTQTPRYLIKTRGQQVTLSCSPISGHRSVSWYQQTPGQGLQFLFEYFSETQRNKGNFPGRFSGRQFSNSRSEMNVSTLELGDSALYLCASSLEGARTNEKLFFGSGTQLSVL.

The DNA for the CDR3 is TGTGCCAGCAGCTTGGAACTTCGTATTGGACAGGATAGCACAGATACGCAGTATTTT. Translated: CASSLELRIGQDSTDTQYF. The genes are TRBV5-4 and TRBJ2-3; TRBD1 matches 7 bases. Germline CDR1 and CDR2: SGHNT and YYREEE (reference sequence). Trimming took 0 bases from V and 0 from J; bases not matched to a gene: 13. This CDR3 has 19 amino acids.

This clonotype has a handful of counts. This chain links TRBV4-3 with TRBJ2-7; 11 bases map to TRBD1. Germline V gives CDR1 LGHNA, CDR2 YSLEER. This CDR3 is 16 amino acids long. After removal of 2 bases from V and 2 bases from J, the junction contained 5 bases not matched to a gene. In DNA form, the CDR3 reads TGCGCCAGCAGCCAACATGGACAGGGGGCGACCTACGAGCAGTACTTC. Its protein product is CASSQHGQGATYEQYF.

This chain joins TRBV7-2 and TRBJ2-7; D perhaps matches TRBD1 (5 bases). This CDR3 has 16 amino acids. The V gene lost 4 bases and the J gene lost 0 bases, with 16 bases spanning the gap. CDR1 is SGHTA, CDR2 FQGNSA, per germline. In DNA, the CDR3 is TGTGCCAGCAGCTCGTATGGCGGAGACAGCTCCTACGAGCAGTACTTC. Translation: CASSSYGGDSSYEQYF.

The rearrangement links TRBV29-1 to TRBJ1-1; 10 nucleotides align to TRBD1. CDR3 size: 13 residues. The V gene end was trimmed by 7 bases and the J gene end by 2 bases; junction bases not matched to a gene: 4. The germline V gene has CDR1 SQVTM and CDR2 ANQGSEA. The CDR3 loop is CSARTGGNTEAFF. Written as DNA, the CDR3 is TGCAGCGCCCGGACAGGGGGTAACACTGAAGCTTTCTTT.

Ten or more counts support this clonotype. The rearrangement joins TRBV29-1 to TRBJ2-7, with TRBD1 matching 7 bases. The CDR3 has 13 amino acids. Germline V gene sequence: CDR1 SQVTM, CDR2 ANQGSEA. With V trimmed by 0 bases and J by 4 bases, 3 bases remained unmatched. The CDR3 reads CSVEEQGSYEQYF. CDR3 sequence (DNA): TGCAGCGTTGAAGAACAGGGGTCGTACGAGCAGTACTTC.

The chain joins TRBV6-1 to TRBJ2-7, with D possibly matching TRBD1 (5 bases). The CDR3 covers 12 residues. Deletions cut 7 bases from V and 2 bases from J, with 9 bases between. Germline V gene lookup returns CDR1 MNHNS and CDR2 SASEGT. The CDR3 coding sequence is TGTGCCAGCACCAGGGATACCTACGAGCAGTACTTC. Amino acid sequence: CASTRDTYEQYF.

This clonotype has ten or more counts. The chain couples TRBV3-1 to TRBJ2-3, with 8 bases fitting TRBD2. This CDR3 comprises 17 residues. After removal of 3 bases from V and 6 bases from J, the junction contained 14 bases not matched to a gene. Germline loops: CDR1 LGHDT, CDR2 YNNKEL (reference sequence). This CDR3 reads CASSHGGLAGPRDTQYF. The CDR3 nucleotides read TGTGCCAGCAGCCATGGAGGCTTAGCGGGGCCTCGGGATACGCAGTATTTT.

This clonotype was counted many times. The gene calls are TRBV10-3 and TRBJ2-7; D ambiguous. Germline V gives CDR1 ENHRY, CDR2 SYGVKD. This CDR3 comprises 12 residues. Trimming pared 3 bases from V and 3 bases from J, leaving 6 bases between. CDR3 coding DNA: TGTGCCATCAGTGAAACGAACTACGAGCAGTACTTC. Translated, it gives CAISETNYEQYF.

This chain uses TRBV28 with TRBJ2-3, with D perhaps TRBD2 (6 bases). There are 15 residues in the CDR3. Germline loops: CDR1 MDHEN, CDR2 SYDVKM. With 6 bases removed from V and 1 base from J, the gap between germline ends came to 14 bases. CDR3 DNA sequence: TGTGCCAGCAGCGGCCTAGCGAAAGGCACAGATACGCAGTATTTT. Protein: CASSGLAKGTDTQYF.

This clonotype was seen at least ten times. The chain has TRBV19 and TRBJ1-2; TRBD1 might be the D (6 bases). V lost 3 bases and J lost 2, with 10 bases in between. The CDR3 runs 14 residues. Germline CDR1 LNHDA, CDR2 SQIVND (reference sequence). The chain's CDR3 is CASSIPGQNYGYTF. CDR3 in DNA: TGTGCCAGTAGTATTCCGGGACAAAACTATGGCTACACCTTC.

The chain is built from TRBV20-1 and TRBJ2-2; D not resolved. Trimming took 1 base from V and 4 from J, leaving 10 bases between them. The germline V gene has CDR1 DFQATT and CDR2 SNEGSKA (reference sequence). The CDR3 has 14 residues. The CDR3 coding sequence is TGCAGTGCTAGAGGGCCGTGGGGCACCGGGGAGCTGTTTTTT. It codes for CSARGPWGTGELFF.

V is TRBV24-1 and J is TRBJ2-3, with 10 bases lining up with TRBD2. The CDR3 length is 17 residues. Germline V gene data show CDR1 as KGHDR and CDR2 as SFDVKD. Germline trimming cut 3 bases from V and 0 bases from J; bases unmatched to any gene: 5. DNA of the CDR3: TGTGCCACCAGTGATCCAGCTAGCGGGAGTAGCACAGATACGCAGTATTTT. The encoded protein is CATSDPASGSSTDTQYF.

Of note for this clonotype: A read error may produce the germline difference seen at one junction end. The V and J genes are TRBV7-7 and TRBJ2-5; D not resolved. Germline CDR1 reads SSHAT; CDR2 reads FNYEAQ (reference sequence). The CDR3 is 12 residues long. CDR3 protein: CASTPIFQTQYF. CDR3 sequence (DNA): TGTGCTAGCACCCCTATCTTTCAGACCCAGTACTTC.

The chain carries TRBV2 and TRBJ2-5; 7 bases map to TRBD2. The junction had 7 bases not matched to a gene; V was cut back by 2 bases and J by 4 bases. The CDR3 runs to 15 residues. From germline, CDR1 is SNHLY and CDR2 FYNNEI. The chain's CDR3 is CASSESLAVVETQYF. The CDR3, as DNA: TGTGCCAGCAGTGAAAGCCTAGCGGTCGTAGAGACCCAGTACTTC.

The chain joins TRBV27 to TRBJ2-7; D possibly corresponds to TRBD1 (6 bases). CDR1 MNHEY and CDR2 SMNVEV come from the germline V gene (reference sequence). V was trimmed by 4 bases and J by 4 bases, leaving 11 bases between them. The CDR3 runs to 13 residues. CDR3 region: CASSWDIGYEQYF. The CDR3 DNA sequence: TGTGCCAGCAGTTGGGACATTGGGTACGAGCAGTACTTC.

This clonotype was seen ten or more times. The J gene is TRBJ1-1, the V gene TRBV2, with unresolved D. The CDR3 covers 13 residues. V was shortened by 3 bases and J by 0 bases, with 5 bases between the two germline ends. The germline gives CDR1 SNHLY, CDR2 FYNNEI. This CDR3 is CASSDGMNTEAFF. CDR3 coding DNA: TGTGCCAGCAGTGACGGCATGAACACTGAAGCTTTCTTT.

The CDR3 DNA reads as TGTGCCAGCAGCCAAGTGGCAGGGGGCGCGGGTCAGCCCCAGCATTTT. It codes for CASSQVAGGAGQPQHF. The J gene is TRBJ1-5, the V gene TRBV3-1, with 8 bases aligning to TRBD1. Germline CDR1 reads LGHDT; CDR2 reads YNNKEL (reference sequence). CDR3 length equals 16 residues. Unmatched junction bases numbered 8, after V lost 1 base and J lost 6 bases.

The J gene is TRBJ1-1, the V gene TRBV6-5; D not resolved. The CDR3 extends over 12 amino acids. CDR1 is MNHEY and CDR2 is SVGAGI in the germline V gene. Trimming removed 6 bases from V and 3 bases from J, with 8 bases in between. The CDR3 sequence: CASRTGHTEAFF. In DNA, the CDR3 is TGTGCCAGCAGAACTGGACACACTGAAGCTTTCTTT.

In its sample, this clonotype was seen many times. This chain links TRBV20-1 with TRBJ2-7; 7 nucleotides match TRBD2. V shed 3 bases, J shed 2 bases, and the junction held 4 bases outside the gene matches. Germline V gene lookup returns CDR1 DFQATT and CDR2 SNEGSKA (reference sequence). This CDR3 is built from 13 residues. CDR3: CSASKGRAYEQYF. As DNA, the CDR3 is TGCAGTGCTAGTAAGGGGAGGGCCTACGAGCAGTACTTC.

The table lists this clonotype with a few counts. CDR3 sequence reads: CASSLILGTASNQPQHF. The CDR3, as DNA: TGTGCCAGCAGCTTAATATTGGGGACAGCTAGCAATCAGCCCCAGCATTTT. J is TRBJ1-5 and V is TRBV7-8, with 7 bases lining up with TRBD1. The germline V gene has CDR1 SGHVS and CDR2 FQNEAQ. The J segment lost 0 bases and the V segment lost 2 bases, leaving 7 bases of the junction unmatched. The CDR3 is made up of 17 amino acids.

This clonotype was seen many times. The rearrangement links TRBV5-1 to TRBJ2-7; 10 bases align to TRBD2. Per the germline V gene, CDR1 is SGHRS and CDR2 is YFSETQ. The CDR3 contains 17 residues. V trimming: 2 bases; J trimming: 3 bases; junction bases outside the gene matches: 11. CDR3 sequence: CASSFSSGGSGGYEQYF. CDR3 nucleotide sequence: TGCGCCAGCAGCTTTTCTAGCGGGGGCTCTGGCGGCTACGAGCAGTACTTC.

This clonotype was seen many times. Here the CDR3 reads CASRRLAASNEQFF. In DNA form, the CDR3 reads TGTGCCAGCAGACGACTAGCGGCTTCCAATGAGCAGTTCTTC. The chain is built from TRBV12-3 or TRBV12-4 and TRBJ2-1; 9 bases fit TRBD2. J lost 6 bases, V lost 6 bases, and 6 bases had no gene match. The CDR3 contains 14 residues.

CDR3: CASRGGGGSSGANVLTF. The CDR3 bases are TGTGCCAGCAGGGGGGGCGGAGGCTCATCTGGGGCCAACGTCCTGACTTTC. The rearrangement joins TRBV6-1 to TRBJ2-6; D tentatively fits TRBD1 or TRBD2 (6 bases each). Germline loops: CDR1 MNHNS, CDR2 SASEGT. V gave up 6 bases and J gave up 1 base, with 16 bases separating them. This CDR3 contains 17 residues.

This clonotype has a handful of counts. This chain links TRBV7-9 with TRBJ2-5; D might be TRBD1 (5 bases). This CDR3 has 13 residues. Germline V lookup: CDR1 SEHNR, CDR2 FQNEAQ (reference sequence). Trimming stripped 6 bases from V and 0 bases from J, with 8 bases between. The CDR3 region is CASRGPDQETQYF. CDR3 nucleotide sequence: TGTGCCAGCAGGGGGCCGGACCAAGAGACCCAGTACTTC.

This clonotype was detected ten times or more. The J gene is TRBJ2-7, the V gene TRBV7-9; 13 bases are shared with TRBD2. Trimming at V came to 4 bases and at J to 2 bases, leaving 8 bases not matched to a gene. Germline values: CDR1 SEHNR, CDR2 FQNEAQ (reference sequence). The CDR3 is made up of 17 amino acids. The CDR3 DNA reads TGTGCCAGCAGCTCCCCGGGACTAGCGGGAACGACCTACGAGCAGTACTTC. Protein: CASSSPGLAGTTYEQYF.

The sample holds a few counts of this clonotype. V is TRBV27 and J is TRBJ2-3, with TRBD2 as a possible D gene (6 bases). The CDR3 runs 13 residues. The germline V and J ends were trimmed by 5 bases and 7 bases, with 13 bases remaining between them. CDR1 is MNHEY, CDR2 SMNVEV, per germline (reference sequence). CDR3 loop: CASSLTGGYTQYF. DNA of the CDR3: TGTGCCAGCAGTCTGACTGGGGGGTATACGCAGTATTTT.

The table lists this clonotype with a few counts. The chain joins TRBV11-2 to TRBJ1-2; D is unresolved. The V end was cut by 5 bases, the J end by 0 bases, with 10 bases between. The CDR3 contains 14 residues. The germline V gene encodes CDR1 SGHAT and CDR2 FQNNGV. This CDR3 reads CASSPTTANYGYTF. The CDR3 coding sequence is TGTGCCAGCAGCCCGACTACGGCTAACTATGGCTACACCTTC.

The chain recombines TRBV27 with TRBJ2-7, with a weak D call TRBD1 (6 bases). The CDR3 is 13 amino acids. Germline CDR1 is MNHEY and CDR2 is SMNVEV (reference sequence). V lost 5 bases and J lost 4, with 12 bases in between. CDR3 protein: CASSISQGYEQYF. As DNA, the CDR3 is TGTGCCAGCAGTATTTCACAGGGTTACGAGCAGTACTTC.